Listed below are T cell receptor beta chains from one sample, sequenced in a study of blood T cell repertoires in COVID-19. Sequencing used immunoSEQ multiplex PCR; TCRdb keeps in-frame clones, though not all of them. The data hold around 110,000 clones, with around 83% observed a single time. The sample was PBMCs or T cells enriched from blood (not recorded which). These receptors were obtained from a woman aged 25 to 39 who had recovered from COVID-19. CDR3s include the opening cysteine and the closing phenylalanine or tryptophan. Fields, in order: J gene, V gene, clone size, D gene, CDR3 DNA, CDR3 protein. The D gene is left open where the match is weak. Size is omitted from some rows. Given values are once, few, many or a class for expanded clones.

TRBJ1-6	TRBV18	NA	NA	TGTGCCAGCTCACCGCTCCGGGGTGGGGATTCACCCCTCCACTTT	CASSPLRGGDSPLHF
TRBJ1-3	TRBV13	medium-sized	NA	TGTGCCAGCAGCTTATCACCAGACTCTGGAAACACCATATATTTT	CASSLSPDSGNTIYF
TRBJ2-7	TRBV12-3/TRBV12-4	NA	NA	TGTGCCAGCACCCTAGGAACCTACGAGCAGTACTTC	CASTLGTYEQYF
TRBJ1-4	TRBV10-3	NA	TRBD1	TGTGCCATCAGTGGTACAGGGGGCCCTCCTGCTAATGAAAAACTGTTTTTT	CAISGTGGPPANEKLFF
TRBJ1-2	TRBV24-1	NA	TRBD1	TGTGCCACCAGTGATAACAGGGGTAGAGAGGGCTACACCTTC	CATSDNRGREGYTF
TRBJ2-5	TRBV30	NA	NA	TGTGCCTGGACCAAACACCCTGGGGGCGCAGAGACCCAGTACTTC	CAWTKHPGGAETQYF
TRBJ1-6	TRBV15	NA	NA	TGTGCCACCAGCAGGCACAGAATGGGCTCACCCCTCCACTTT	CATSRHRMGSPLHF
TRBJ2-1	TRBV20-1	NA	NA	TGCAGTGCTAGGTCTAGCTATGAGCAGTTCTTC	CSARSSYEQFF
TRBJ1-5	TRBV10-1	NA	TRBD1	TGCGCCAGCAGTTTGACAGGGGCTGCCGGTCAGCCCCAGCATTTT	CASSLTGAAGQPQHF
TRBJ1-5	TRBV6-5	NA	NA	TGTGCCAGCAGACCCCCTCAGGGCACCCAGCATTTT	CASRPPQGTQHF
TRBJ2-5	TRBV5-3	NA	NA	TGTGCCAGAAAACTGGAGACCCAGTACTTC	CARKLETQYF
TRBJ2-4	TRBV7-2	NA	NA	TGTGCCAGCAGCTTAGGTCTGAGGACAAAAAACATTCAGTACTTC	CASSLGLRTKNIQYF
TRBJ1-2	TRBV7-9	NA	TRBD1	TGTGCCAGCAGCCCCAGGACAGGGTATGGCTACACCTTC	CASSPRTGYGYTF
TRBJ1-5	TRBV20-1	NA	TRBD1	TGCAGTGCTAGTCTCCCGGACAGGAGCAATCAGCCCCAGCATTTT	CSASLPDRSNQPQHF
TRBJ1-1	TRBV30	NA	NA	TGTGCCTGGAGGGAGGGCAGCTTATCTGAAGCTTTCTTT	CAWREGSLSEAFF
TRBJ2-2	TRBV30	once	NA	TGTGCCTGGAGTCCAATACGGGACACCGGGGAGCTGTTTTTT	CAWSPIRDTGELFF
TRBJ2-7	TRBV11-2	NA	TRBD2	TGTGCCAGCAGCACGGCTAGCGGGAGGGCCTACGAGCAGTACTTC	CASSTASGRAYEQYF
TRBJ2-7	TRBV7-3	NA	NA	TGTGCCAGCAGCTTACGGGCAGATAGGGGATACGAGCAGTACTTC	CASSLRADRGYEQYF
TRBJ2-1	TRBV5-6	NA	NA	TGTGCCAGCAGCCTATATACTGAGCAGTTCTTC	CASSLYTEQFF
TRBJ2-1	TRBV10-3	NA	TRBD2	TGTGCCATCAGTCAACTAGCGGGGGACCTCAATGAGCAGTTCTTC	CAISQLAGDLNEQFF
TRBJ1-1	TRBV27	many	NA	TGTGCCAGCAGTTTGGTAATGAGGAACACTGAAGCTTTCTTT	CASSLVMRNTEAFF
TRBJ2-1	TRBV19	NA	TRBD2	TGTGCCAGTAGTCCTTGGACTAGCGGGAGTATCAATGAGCAGTTCTTC	CASSPWTSGSINEQFF
TRBJ1-6	TRBV7-6	NA	NA	TGTGTCAGCAGCAAGCAGGGGATGGGGTATAATTCACCCCTCCACTTT	CVSSKQGMGYNSPLHF
TRBJ2-7	TRBV3-1/TRBV3-2	once	TRBD1	TGTGCCAGCAGCCCCGGGACAGGGCCATACGAGCAGTACTTC	CASSPGTGPYEQYF
TRBJ2-1	TRBV4-1	NA	TRBD2	TGCGCCAGCAGCCAAGATGGGGCGGGAGTGTATGACAATGAGCAGTTCTTC	CASSQDGAGVYDNEQFF
TRBJ2-5	TRBV29-1	NA	NA	TGCAGCGGGGGACGGCGGGACCAACAAGAGACCCAGTACTTC	CSGGRRDQQETQYF
TRBJ1-5	TRBV19	NA	NA	TGTGCCAGTAGCGCAGGGTATAGCAATCAGCCCCAGCATTTT	CASSAGYSNQPQHF
TRBJ2-1	TRBV19	NA	NA	TGTGCCAGTAGTATCTTCGGAGGGTCAGCGCCGAGGTCCTACAATGAGCAGTTCTTC	CASSIFGGSAPRSYNEQFF
TRBJ2-3	TRBV28	NA	TRBD2	TGTGCCAGCCGGGGGACTAGCGATGCTCATACGCAGTATTTT	CASRGTSDAHTQYF
TRBJ1-1	TRBV6-5	NA	NA	TGTGCCAGCAGTCTTGACTTCAACACTGAAGCTTTCTTT	CASSLDFNTEAFF
TRBJ2-3	TRBV7-8	NA	NA	TGTGCCAGCAGCTTATATCACTCAGATACGCAGTATTTT	CASSLYHSDTQYF
TRBJ1-5	TRBV7-9	once	NA	TGTGCCAGCAGCGCCCGACAGGGCAATCAGCCCCAGCATTTT	CASSARQGNQPQHF
TRBJ2-1	TRBV3-1/TRBV3-2	NA	NA	TGTGCCAGCAGCCAAGATGCGGGCACTCCAAATGAGCAGTTCTTC	CASSQDAGTPNEQFF
TRBJ1-1	TRBV19	NA	TRBD1	TGTGCCAGTAGTAGGACAGGGATCTACACTGAAGCTTTCTTT	CASSRTGIYTEAFF
TRBJ1-1	TRBV28	few	TRBD1	TGTGCCAGCAGTCTACTGACAGGGCTGAACACTGAAGCTTTCTTT	CASSLLTGLNTEAFF
TRBJ1-5	TRBV18	NA	NA	TGTGCCAGCCCCCGCAGATATAGCAATCAGCCCCAGCATTTT	CASPRRYSNQPQHF
TRBJ2-7	TRBV18	NA	TRBD1	TGTGCCAGCTCCCCCTCAGGGGGCGGCTCCTACGAGCAGTACTTC	CASSPSGGGSYEQYF
TRBJ2-5	TRBV30	NA	NA	TGTGCCTGGAGCCTACTTCAAGAGACCCAGTACTTC	CAWSLLQETQYF
TRBJ2-5	TRBV4-1	NA	TRBD1	TGCGCCAGCAGGCTGACAGGGGGGGAGACCCAGTACTTC	CASRLTGGETQYF
TRBJ1-4	TRBV5-4	NA	NA	TGTGCCAGCAGCTTGCCAGGTTCTAATGAAAAACTGTTTTTT	CASSLPGSNEKLFF
TRBJ2-1	TRBV6-4	few	TRBD2	TGTGCCAGCAGTGAGGTTTCTAGCGGGACTGATGAGCAGTTCTTC	CASSEVSSGTDEQFF
TRBJ2-7	TRBV5-1	NA	NA	TGCGCCAGCAGCAAGGAACAGGGACCCTACGAGCAGTACTTC	CASSKEQGPYEQYF
TRBJ1-6	TRBV7-2	NA	NA	TGTGCCAGCAGCCCCAGGCACAGCTCCTATAATTCACCCCTCCACTTT	CASSPRHSSYNSPLHF
TRBJ2-4	TRBV7-2	NA	TRBD1	TGTGCCAGCAGCTTCGACAGGGGGGGCAAATACATTCAGTACTTC	CASSFDRGGKYIQYF
TRBJ1-2	TRBV6-5	NA	NA	TGTGCCAGCAGTTACGGAGCTGCAGATAACTATGGCTACACCTTC	CASSYGAADNYGYTF
TRBJ2-2	TRBV9	NA	NA	TGTGCCAGCAGCGTAGAGGGAGTTGGGGCCGGGGAGCTGTTTTTT	CASSVEGVGAGELFF
TRBJ2-7	TRBV28	NA	TRBD2	TGTGCCAGCAGGAGTGGTGGGGGGGGCTCCTACGAGCAGTACTTC	CASRSGGGGSYEQYF
TRBJ1-5	TRBV19	NA	NA	TGTGCCAGTAGCCGTAGTGGCAATCAGCCCCAGCATTTT	CASSRSGNQPQHF
TRBJ1-2	TRBV6-5	NA	TRBD1	TGTGCCAGCAGGGACAGGGTTGGCTATGGCTACACCTTC	CASRDRVGYGYTF
TRBJ2-7	TRBV19	NA	TRBD1	TGTGCCAGTAGTTTCTCCGGGACAGGGCTCGAGCAGTACTTC	CASSFSGTGLEQYF
TRBJ1-5	TRBV10-3	NA	NA	TGTGCGACTCGACAGTCAAATCAGCCCCAGCATTTT	CATRQSNQPQHF
TRBJ2-1	TRBV9	NA	NA	TGTGCCAGCAGCGTAGAAGGGGCGTATGAGCAGTTCTTC	CASSVEGAYEQFF
TRBJ2-2	TRBV27	NA	TRBD1	TGTGCCAGCAGTAGGGACAGCGCGAACACCGGGGAGCTGTTTTTT	CASSRDSANTGELFF
TRBJ1-6	TRBV18	NA	NA	TGTGCCAGCTCACCAATGGGGGGAGTAGGTAATTCACCCCTCCACTTT	CASSPMGGVGNSPLHF
TRBJ1-1	TRBV27	few	NA	TGTGCCAGCAGTTTATCACCAGGGATGAACACTGAAGCTTTCTTT	CASSLSPGMNTEAFF